This T cell receptor beta chain is from a study of cytomegalovirus exposure and HLA in healthy donors. In the PCR, 60 Vbeta and 13 Jbeta primers were used. Method: immunoSEQ multiplex PCR; TCRdb's copy keeps in-frame clones and lacks some. The data contain under 200,000 clones, over 80% of them singletons. CDR1 is MNHNY, CDR2 SVGAGI, per germline (reference sequence). Trimming cost V 7 bases and J 3 bases, with 12 bases left between them. The CDR3 is made up of 13 amino acids. J is TRBJ2-5 and V is TRBV6-6, with D possibly matching TRBD2 (6 bases). Sequencing input: PBMCs. This TCR came from a human donor in good health. The CDR3 region is CASNNWGEETQYF. The CDR3 DNA reads TGTGCCAGCAATAATTGGGGGGAAGAGACCCAGTACTTC.